A single sample gave rise to the 21 T cell receptor beta chains below, sequenced in a study of Tregs in tolerant kidney transplant recipients. Here immunoSEQ multiplex PCR was the method, and the copy in TCRdb shows in-frame clones only, minus some. The repertoire table contains about 48,000 clones. Sequencing used CD4+ T cells from blood, obtained before the transplant. All receptors derive from a human donor who received a combined kidney and bone marrow transplant.

CDR3 DNA, as far as it was read: TGTGCCATCAGTGAGGTTATGCGAGAGACC. Its protein product is CAISEVMRET. In full, the CDR3 reads CAISEVMRETQYF. The V call is TRBV10-3, the J call TRBJ2-5; no clear D. The CDR3 goes on 3 residues after the read ends, and that part is filled in from the germline J gene. This CDR3 has 13 amino acids. Germline-derived CDR1 and CDR2 are ENHRY and SYGVKD. Trimming shortened V by 2 bases and J by 4 bases, and 8 bases separated the two germline ends.

Turning to this clone: The read ends 3 residues shy of where the CDR3 ends; the end is completed using the germline J gene. The chain combines TRBV7-9 with TRBJ1-3; D is perhaps TRBD1 (5 bases). Trimming stripped 2 bases from V and 8 bases from J, with 16 bases between. This CDR3 region has 15 residues. CDR1 and CDR2 from the germline V gene are SEHNR and FQNEAQ (reference sequence). Incomplete CDR3 DNA: TGTGCCAGCAGCTTACAGGTCGAAATAGGGGACACC. It encodes CASSLQVEIGDT. The whole CDR3 is CASSLQVEIGDTIYF. The entire variable domain, with the rest obtained from reference TRBV7-9 and TRBJ1-3, is as follows: DTGVSQNPRHKITKRGQNVTFRCDPISEHNRLYWYRQTLGQGPEFLTYFQNEAQLEKSRLLSDRFSAERPKGSFSTLEIQRTEQGDSAMYLCASSLQVEIGDTIYFGEGSWLTVV.

Turning to this clone: The read ends 3 residues before the CDR3 terminus; that terminus is restored from the germline J gene. This chain links TRBV5-1 with TRBJ1-2; TRBD1 aligns across 8 bases. The length of the CDR3 is 14 residues. V lost 4 bases, J lost 5 bases, and 7 bases stayed unmatched. Germline assignment: CDR1 SGHRS and CDR2 YFSETQ. CDR3 DNA, as far as it was read: TGCGCCAGCAGCGCGGCTGGACAGGGTTATGGC. Its translation is CASSAAGQGYG. The full CDR3 is CASSAAGQGYGYTF.

A word on this clone: The read ends 3 residues early relative to the CDR3; the germline J gene fills the gap. The genes are TRBV14 and TRBJ1-1, with 8 bases fitting TRBD1. V was pared by 4 bases and J by 4 bases, with 5 bases of the junction left unmatched. There are 14 residues in the CDR3. Germline V gives CDR1 SGHDN, CDR2 FVKESK. The sequenced part of the CDR3 DNA is TGTGCCAGCAGCCTACAGGGGGGGGTCACTGAA. Protein: CASSLQGGVTE. The whole CDR3 protein is CASSLQGGVTEAFF.

As to this clone: From the germline J gene comes the end of the CDR3, since the read stops 3 residues before it. The V and J genes are TRBV10-3 and TRBJ1-2; D remains ambiguous. Germline V gene data show CDR1 as ENHRY and CDR2 as SYGVKD. Trimming left V 6 bases short and J 0 bases short, with 14 bases between. This CDR3 contains 15 residues. CDR3 DNA, as far as it was read: TGTGCCATCAGCTCCGGTTACAGTACTAACTATGGC. It codes for CAISSGYSTNYG. The CDR3 in full is CAISSGYSTNYGYTF.

As regards this clone: The sequenced fragment ends 3 residues before the CDR3 boundary, so the rest is inferred from the germline J gene. The V call is TRBV30, the J call TRBJ1-1; TRBD1 agrees at 10 bases. From germline, CDR1 is GTSNPN and CDR2 SVGIG (reference sequence). V lost 4 bases to trimming and J lost 1 base; unmatched junction nucleotides: 6. This CDR3 is 15 amino acids long. The CDR3 sequence is CAWKFGDRGNTEAFF. Incomplete CDR3 DNA: TGTGCCTGGAAATTTGGGGACAGGGGGAACACTGAA.

The CDR3 spells CASSLQGRNTEAFF. The part of the CDR3 DNA that was read is TGTGCCAGCAGCTTACAGGGGCGAAACACTGAA. The V and J genes are TRBV7-2 and TRBJ1-1, with D possibly being TRBD1 (6 bases). The read stops 3 residues short of the end of the CDR3; the missing end is completed from the germline J gene. V was trimmed by 2 bases and J by 2 bases, leaving 9 bases between them. This CDR3 spans 14 amino acids. Germline values: CDR1 SGHTA, CDR2 FQGNSA.

On this clone: The read ends 3 residues before the CDR3 terminus; that terminus is restored from the germline J gene. The V and J genes are TRBV19 and TRBJ2-1; D perhaps matches TRBD2 (6 bases). Trimming removed 3 bases from V and 7 bases from J, with 16 bases in between. Germline V gene lookup returns CDR1 LNHDA and CDR2 SQIVND (reference sequence). This CDR3 comprises 15 residues. The sequenced part of the CDR3 DNA is TGTGCCAGTAGTATTACGGGGGACTTAGGGAATGAG. It yields the protein CASSITGDLGNE. The CDR3 in full is CASSITGDLGNEQFF.

CDR3 bases read: TGTGCCAGCAGTTTAGCGGGAAGATACAATGAG. It codes for CASSLAGRYNE. The complete CDR3 protein is CASSLAGRYNEQFF. V usage is TRBV6-2 or TRBV6-3 and J usage is TRBJ2-1, with 8 bases fitting TRBD2. The read finishes 3 residues shy of the CDR3 end, and the germline J gene is used to complete it. CDR1 MNHEY and CDR2 SVGEGT come from the germline V gene. The J segment lost 4 bases and the V segment lost 4 bases, leaving 3 bases of the junction unmatched. This CDR3 region has 14 residues.

Points on this clone: The read halts 3 residues ahead of the CDR3 end, with the missing end drawn from the germline J gene. The chain has TRBV6-2 or TRBV6-3 and TRBJ1-1; tentative D call: TRBD1 (6 bases). The V end was cut by 7 bases, the J end by 4 bases, with 16 bases between. The germline CDR1 and CDR2 sequences are MNHEY and SVGEGT. The length of the CDR3 is 14 residues. The DNA read from the CDR3 is TGTGCCAGCAATGACTGGAGGGGGTCCACTGAA. It encodes CASNDWRGSTE. The CDR3, in full, reads CASNDWRGSTEAFF.

A word on this clone: The CDR3 extends 3 residues past the end of the read, so its final part is completed from the germline J gene. The chain recombines TRBV2 with TRBJ1-3; the D gene is possibly TRBD1 (6 bases). CDR3 length: 16 amino acids. Deletions cut 0 bases from V and 3 bases from J, with 12 bases between. Germline loops: CDR1 SNHLY, CDR2 FYNNEI. This chain's CDR3 is CASSEATGTLGNTIYF. Partial CDR3 DNA: TGTGCCAGCAGTGAAGCGACCGGGACACTTGGAAACACC.

On this clone itself: With the read ending 3 residues before the CDR3 end, the germline J gene is used to fill in that end. The chain is built from TRBV5-1 and TRBJ2-1, with a tentative D call TRBD2 (6 bases). The V and J ends lost 4 bases and 4 bases respectively, with 18 bases between them. Germline values: CDR1 SGHRS, CDR2 YFSETQ. The CDR3 is 16 amino acids. The covered CDR3 bases are TGCGCCAGCAGCCGTGACGGGGCGGGGTCGTACAATGAG. This gives the protein CASSRDGAGSYNE. The CDR3 as a whole reads CASSRDGAGSYNEQFF.

Points on this clone: The read ends 3 residues early relative to the CDR3; the germline J gene fills the gap. This sequence joins TRBV20-1 and TRBJ2-3, with TRBD1 matching over 7 bases. The V and J ends lost 4 bases and 3 bases, in that order; junction bases with no gene match: 7. The length of the CDR3 is 14 residues. CDR1 and CDR2 from the germline V gene are DFQATT and SNEGSKA (reference sequence). This CDR3 reads CSAMGTGVTDTQYF. The covered CDR3 bases are TGCAGTGCTATGGGAACAGGGGTTACAGATACG.

In regard to this clone: Sequencing ends 3 residues short of the CDR3 end; the germline J gene provides the rest. V is TRBV19 and J is TRBJ2-7, with 14 positions matching TRBD2. The junction had 10 bases not matched to a gene; V was cut back by 5 bases and J by 4 bases. There are 17 residues in the CDR3. Germline loops: CDR1 LNHDA, CDR2 SQIVND (reference sequence). Partial CDR3 DNA: TGTGCCAGTAGTGCCGGGACTAGCGGGAGAGGAAGGTACGAG. Protein sequence: CASSAGTSGRGRYE. The full CDR3 is CASSAGTSGRGRYEQYF.

CDR3 in amino acids: CSARASTGVTGYTF. The sequenced CDR3 bases are TGCAGTGCTAGAGCCTCGACAGGAGTGACTGGC. The genes are TRBV20-1 and TRBJ1-2; D may be TRBD1 (6 bases). The read falls 3 residues short of the CDR3 end, and the missing part is taken from the germline J gene. Trimming took 1 base from V and 7 from J, leaving 16 bases between them. The CDR3 has 14 residues. CDR1 and CDR2 from the germline V gene are DFQATT and SNEGSKA (reference sequence).

Worth noting for this clone: The read finishes 3 residues shy of the CDR3 end, and the germline J gene is used to complete it. This chain links TRBV20-1 with TRBJ2-1, with TRBD2 identical over 15 bases. The CDR3 consists of 18 residues. Per germline, CDR1 DFQATT and CDR2 SNEGSKA (reference sequence). Germline trimming cut 4 bases from V and 6 bases from J; bases unmatched to any gene: 13. Incomplete CDR3 DNA: TGCAGTGCTAACCCACGGACTAGCGGGAGGGCCGGGGGCAATGAG. Its translation: CSANPRTSGRAGGNE. The CDR3 in its entirety is CSANPRTSGRAGGNEQFF.

On this clone itself: The read ends 3 residues before the CDR3 terminus; that terminus is restored from the germline J gene. The chain links TRBV19 to TRBJ1-4, with D possibly being TRBD1 (5 bases). The germline gives CDR1 LNHDA, CDR2 SQIVND (reference sequence). The V gene lost 7 bases and the J gene lost 3 bases, with 15 bases spanning the gap. CDR3 length: 15 amino acids. CDR3 DNA, as far as it was read: TGTGCCAGTATGGCAGGGATGGTGGCTAATGAAAAA. Residues: CASMAGMVANEK. The CDR3, in full, reads CASMAGMVANEKLFF. Using reference TRBV19 and TRBJ1-4 for the parts outside the CDR3, the full variable domain is DGGITQSPKYLFRKEGQNVTLSCEQNLNHDAMYWYRQDPGQGLRLIYYSQIVNDFQKGDIAEGYSVSREKKESFPLTVTSAQKNPTAFYLCASMAGMVANEKLFFGSGTQLSVL.

Worth noting for this clone: Read coverage stops 3 residues before the CDR3 terminus; the germline J gene supplies the remainder. The genes are TRBV20-1 and TRBJ2-7, with TRBD2 matching over 13 bases. The CDR3 covers 17 residues. The ends lost 5 bases at V and 0 bases at J; junction bases unmatched: 10. Germline values: CDR1 DFQATT, CDR2 SNEGSKA (reference sequence). CDR3 sequence: CSAGGLAGVHNSYEQYF. CDR3 bases read: TGCAGTGCTGGAGGACTAGCGGGAGTTCATAACTCCTACGAG.

As for this clone: Read coverage stops 3 residues before the CDR3 terminus; the germline J gene supplies the remainder. The chain is built from TRBV6-2 or TRBV6-3 and TRBJ2-7; 8 positions agree with TRBD1. The CDR3 runs 15 residues. Trimming at V came to 6 bases and at J to 2 bases, leaving 9 bases not matched to a gene. The germline CDR1 and CDR2 sequences are MNHEY and SVGEGT. Here the CDR3 reads CASSRNRDRTYEQYF. The covered CDR3 bases are TGTGCCAGCAGCCGAAACCGGGACAGGACCTACGAG.

Of note for this clone: With the read ending 3 residues before the CDR3 end, the germline J gene is used to fill in that end. This chain uses TRBV30 with TRBJ2-1; tentative D call: TRBD1 (6 bases). The CDR3 has 12 residues. V lost 4 bases and J lost 9, with 13 bases in between. Per the germline V gene, CDR1 is GTSNPN and CDR2 is SVGIG (reference sequence). The CDR3: CAWTILGGEQFF. The CDR3 bases that were read are TGTGCCTGGACCATACTAGGGGGTGAG.

About this clone itself: The read comes to an end 3 residues before the CDR3 does, leaving the germline J gene to fill in the end. This chain joins TRBV18 and TRBJ2-4; 7 bases line up with TRBD2. CDR1 is KGHSH and CDR2 is LQKENI in the germline V gene. Germline trimming cut 3 bases from V and 8 bases from J; bases unmatched to any gene: 7. The CDR3 length is 14 residues. CDR3 amino acids: CASSPRDRGDIQYF. Incomplete CDR3 DNA: TGTGCCAGCTCACCTAGGGACCGGGGGGACATT. The complete variable domain, with remaining parts taken from reference TRBV18 and TRBJ2-4, reads NAGVMQNPRHLVRRRGQEARLRCSPMKGHSHVYWYRQLPEEGLKFMVYLQKENIIDESGMPKERFSAEFPKEGPSILRIQQVVRGDSAAYFCASSPRDRGDIQYFGAGTRLSVL.